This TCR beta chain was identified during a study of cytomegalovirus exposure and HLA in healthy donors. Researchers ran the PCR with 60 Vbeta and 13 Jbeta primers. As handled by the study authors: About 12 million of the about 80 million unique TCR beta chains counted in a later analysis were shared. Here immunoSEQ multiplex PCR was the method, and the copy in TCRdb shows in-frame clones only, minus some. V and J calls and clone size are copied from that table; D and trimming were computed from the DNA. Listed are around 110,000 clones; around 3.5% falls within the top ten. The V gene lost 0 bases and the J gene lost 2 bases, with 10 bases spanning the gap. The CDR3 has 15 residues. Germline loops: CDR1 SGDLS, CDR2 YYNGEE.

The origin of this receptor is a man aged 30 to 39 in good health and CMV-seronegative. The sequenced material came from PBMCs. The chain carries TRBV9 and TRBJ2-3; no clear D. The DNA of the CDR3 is TGTGCCAGCAGCGTAGCCCAAGCTGTCACAGATACGCAGTATTTT. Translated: CASSVAQAVTDTQYF.